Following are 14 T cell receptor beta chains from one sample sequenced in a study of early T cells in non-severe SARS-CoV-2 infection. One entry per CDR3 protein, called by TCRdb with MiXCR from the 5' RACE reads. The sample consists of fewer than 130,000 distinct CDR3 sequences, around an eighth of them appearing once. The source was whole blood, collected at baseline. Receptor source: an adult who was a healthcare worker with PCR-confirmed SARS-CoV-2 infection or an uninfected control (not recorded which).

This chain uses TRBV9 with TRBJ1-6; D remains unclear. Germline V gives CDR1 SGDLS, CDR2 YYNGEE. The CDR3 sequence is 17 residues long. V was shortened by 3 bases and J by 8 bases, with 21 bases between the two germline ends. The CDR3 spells CASSGSRTGSVDSPLHF. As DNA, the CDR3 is TGTGCCAGCAGCGGATCACGGACGGGTTCTGTCGATTCACCCCTCCACTTT.

The CDR3 here is CSAWDRGQGQPQHF. The CDR3 coding sequence is TGCAGTGCTTGGGACAGGGGGCAAGGTCAGCCCCAGCATTTT. The J gene is TRBJ1-5, the V gene TRBV20-1; TRBD1 aligns across 12 bases. This CDR3 region has 14 residues. V lost 5 bases and J lost 6; bases outside the gene matches: 5. Per germline, CDR1 DFQATT and CDR2 SNEGSKA (reference sequence).

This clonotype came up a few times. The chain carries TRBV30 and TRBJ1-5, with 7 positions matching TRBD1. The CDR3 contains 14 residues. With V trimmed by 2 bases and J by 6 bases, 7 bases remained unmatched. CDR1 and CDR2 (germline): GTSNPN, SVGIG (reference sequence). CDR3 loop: CAWSRTGVGQPQHF. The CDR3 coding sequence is TGTGCCTGGAGTCGTACAGGGGTTGGTCAGCCCCAGCATTTT.

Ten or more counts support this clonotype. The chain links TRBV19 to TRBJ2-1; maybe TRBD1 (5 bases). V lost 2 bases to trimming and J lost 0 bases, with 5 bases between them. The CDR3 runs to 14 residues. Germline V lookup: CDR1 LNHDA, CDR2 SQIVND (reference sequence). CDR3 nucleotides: TGTGCCAGTAGTATACAGGGCTCCTACAATGAGCAGTTCTTC. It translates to CASSIQGSYNEQFF.

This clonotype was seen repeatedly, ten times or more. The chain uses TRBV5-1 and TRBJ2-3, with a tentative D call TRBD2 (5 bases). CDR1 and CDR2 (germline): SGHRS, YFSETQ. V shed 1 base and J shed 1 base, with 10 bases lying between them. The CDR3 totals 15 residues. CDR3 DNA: TGCGCCAGCAGCTTGAGCGGTCCGGGCACAGATACGCAGTATTTT. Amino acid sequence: CASSLSGPGTDTQYF. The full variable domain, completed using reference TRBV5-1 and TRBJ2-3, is KAGVTQTPRYLIKTRGQQVTLSCSPISGHRSVSWYQQTPGQGLQFLFEYFSETQRNKGNFPGRFSGRQFSNSRSEMNVSTLELGDSALYLCASSLSGPGTDTQYFGPGTRLTVL.

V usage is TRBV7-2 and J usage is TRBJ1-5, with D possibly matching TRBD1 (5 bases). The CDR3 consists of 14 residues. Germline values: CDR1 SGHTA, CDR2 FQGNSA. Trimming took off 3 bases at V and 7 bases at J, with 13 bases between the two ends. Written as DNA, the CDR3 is TGTGCCAGCAGCTTGCAGGGACCGGGCCAGCCCCAGCATTTT. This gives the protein CASSLQGPGQPQHF.

CDR3 nucleotide sequence: TGTGCCAGCAGCCAAACCCCGGTAGGGGGGCCCACAGATACGCAGTATTTT. The encoded protein is CASSQTPVGGPTDTQYF. This rearrangement joins TRBV3-1 to TRBJ2-3; D possibly matches TRBD1 or TRBD2 (6 bases each). The V gene's germline CDR1 is LGHDT and CDR2 YNNKEL (reference sequence). V lost 2 bases, J lost 2 bases, and 17 bases lay in between. The CDR3 spans 17 residues.

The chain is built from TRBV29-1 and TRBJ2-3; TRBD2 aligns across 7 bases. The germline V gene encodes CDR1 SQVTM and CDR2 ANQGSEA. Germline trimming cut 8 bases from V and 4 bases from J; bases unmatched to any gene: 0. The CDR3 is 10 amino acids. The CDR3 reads CSLAADTQYF. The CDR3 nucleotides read TGCAGCCTAGCGGCAGATACGCAGTATTTT.

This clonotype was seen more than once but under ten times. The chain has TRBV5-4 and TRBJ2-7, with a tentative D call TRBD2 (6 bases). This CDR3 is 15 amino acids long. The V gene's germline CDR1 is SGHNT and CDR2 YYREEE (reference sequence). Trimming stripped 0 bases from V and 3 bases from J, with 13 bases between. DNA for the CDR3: TGTGCCAGCAGCTTGGCCCCCGGGAGCGGCTACGAGCAGTACTTC. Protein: CASSLAPGSGYEQYF.

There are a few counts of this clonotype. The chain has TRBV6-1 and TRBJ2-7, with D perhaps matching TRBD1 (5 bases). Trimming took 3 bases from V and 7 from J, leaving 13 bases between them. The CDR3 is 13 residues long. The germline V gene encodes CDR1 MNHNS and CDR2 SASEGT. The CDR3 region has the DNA TGTGCCAGCAGTGATTGGGCAGGGAATGAGCAGTACTTC. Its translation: CASSDWAGNEQYF.

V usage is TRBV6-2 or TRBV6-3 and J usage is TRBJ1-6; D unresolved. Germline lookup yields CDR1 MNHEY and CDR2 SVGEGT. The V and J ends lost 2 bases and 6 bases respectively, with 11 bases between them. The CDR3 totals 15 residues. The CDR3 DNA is TGTGCCAGCAGTTACCCCGCCGCACTTAATTCACCCCTCCACTTT. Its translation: CASSYPAALNSPLHF.

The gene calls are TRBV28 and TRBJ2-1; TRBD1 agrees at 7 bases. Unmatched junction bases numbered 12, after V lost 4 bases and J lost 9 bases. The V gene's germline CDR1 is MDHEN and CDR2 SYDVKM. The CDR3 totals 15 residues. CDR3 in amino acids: CASSWCETGFCEQFF. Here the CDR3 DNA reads TGTGCCAGCAGTTGGTGCGAGACAGGGTTCTGTGAGCAGTTCTTC.

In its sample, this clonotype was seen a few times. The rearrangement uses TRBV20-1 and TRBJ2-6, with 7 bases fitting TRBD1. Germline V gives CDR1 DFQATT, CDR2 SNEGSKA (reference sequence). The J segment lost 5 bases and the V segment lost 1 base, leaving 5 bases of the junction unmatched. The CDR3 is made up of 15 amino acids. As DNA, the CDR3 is TGCAGTGCTAGAGTAGGGGGCGAACGGGCCAACGTCCTGACTTTC. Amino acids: CSARVGGERANVLTF.

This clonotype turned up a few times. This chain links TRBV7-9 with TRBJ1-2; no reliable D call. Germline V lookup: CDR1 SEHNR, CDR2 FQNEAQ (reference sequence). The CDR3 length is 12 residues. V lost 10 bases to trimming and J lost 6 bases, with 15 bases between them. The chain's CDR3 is CATPRWRDGYTF. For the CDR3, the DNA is TGTGCCACCCCGCGGTGGCGGGATGGCTACACCTTC.